This T cell receptor beta chain was sequenced in a study of low-dose radiotherapy and immunotherapy resistance in tumors. The overall study: Across 26 weeks, 13 Gy in total went to Cohort 2, delivered as 1 Gy per fraction every two weeks.

Nivolumab, ipilimumab, aspirin, low-dose cyclophosphamide and low-dose radiotherapy were all administered to the donors. With TRAV- and TRBV-specific primers, first-strand cDNA was made, covering the alpha and beta chains. TCR amplification ran 15 to 25 PCR cycles using constant-region and V-primer adapter primers. One entry per CDR3 protein, called by TCRdb with MiXCR from the reads. The sample has 7,500 to 10,000 distinct CDR3 sequences, 69% seen once. Per germline, CDR1 SGHTA and CDR2 FQGNSA. This CDR3 has 15 amino acids. Trimming left V 1 base short and J 6 bases short, with 15 bases between. The chain couples TRBV7-2 to TRBJ1-2, with D possibly matching TRBD1 (6 bases). The source is a human donor with advanced metastatic prostate, ovarian, gallbladder or colorectal cancer (not recorded which). This table probably holds off-target reads from a library built for another chain. The CDR3 loop reads CASSLGGAGTDGYTF. The CDR3 coding sequence is TGTGCCAGCAGCTTAGGGGGGGCCGGGACGGATGGCTACACCTTC.